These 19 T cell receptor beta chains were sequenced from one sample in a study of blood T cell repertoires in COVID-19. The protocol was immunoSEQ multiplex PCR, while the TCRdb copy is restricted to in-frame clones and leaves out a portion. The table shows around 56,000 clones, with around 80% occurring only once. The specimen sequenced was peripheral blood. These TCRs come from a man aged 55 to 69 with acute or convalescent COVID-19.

The CDR3 DNA sequence: TGTGCCATCAGTCCGGGACAGGGAATAACCTACGAGCAGTACTTC. This encodes CAISPGQGITYEQYF. The rearrangement uses TRBV10-3 and TRBJ2-7, with TRBD1 identical over 9 bases. Germline V CDR1 and CDR2: ENHRY, SYGVKD. Germline trimming cut 5 bases from V and 2 bases from J; bases unmatched to any gene: 7. The CDR3 runs to 15 residues.

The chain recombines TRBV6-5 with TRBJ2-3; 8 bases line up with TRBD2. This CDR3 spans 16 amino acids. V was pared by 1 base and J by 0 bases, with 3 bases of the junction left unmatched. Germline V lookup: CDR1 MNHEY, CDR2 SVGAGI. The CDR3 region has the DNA TGTGCCAGCAGTTACTTAGCGGGGCTTAGCACAGATACGCAGTATTTT. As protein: CASSYLAGLSTDTQYF.

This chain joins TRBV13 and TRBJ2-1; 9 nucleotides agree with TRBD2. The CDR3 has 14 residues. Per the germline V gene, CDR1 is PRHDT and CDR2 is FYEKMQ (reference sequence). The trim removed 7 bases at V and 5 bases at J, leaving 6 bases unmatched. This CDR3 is CASNIAGENNEQFF. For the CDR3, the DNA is TGTGCCAGCAACATAGCGGGGGAGAACAATGAGCAGTTCTTC.

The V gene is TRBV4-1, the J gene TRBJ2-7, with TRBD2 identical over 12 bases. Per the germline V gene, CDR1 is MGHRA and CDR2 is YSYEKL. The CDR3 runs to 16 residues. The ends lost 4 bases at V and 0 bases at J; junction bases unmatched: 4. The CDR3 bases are TGCGCCAGCAGCCGCTTGACTAGCGGGAGCTCCTACGAGCAGTACTTC. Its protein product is CASSRLTSGSSYEQYF.

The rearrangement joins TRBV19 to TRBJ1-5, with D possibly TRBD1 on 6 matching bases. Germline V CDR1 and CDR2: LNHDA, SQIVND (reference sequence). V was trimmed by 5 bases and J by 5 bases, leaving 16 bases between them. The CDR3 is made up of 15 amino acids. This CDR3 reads CASSETGSGYQPQHF. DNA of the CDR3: TGTGCCAGTAGTGAAACAGGGTCGGGGTATCAGCCCCAGCATTTT.

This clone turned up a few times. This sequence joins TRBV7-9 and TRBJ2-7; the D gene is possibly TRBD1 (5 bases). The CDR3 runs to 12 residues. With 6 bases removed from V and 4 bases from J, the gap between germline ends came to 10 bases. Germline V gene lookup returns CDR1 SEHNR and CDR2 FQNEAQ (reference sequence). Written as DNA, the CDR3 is TGTGCCAGCAGTCTGACAGTTTACGAGCAGTACTTC. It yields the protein CASSLTVYEQYF. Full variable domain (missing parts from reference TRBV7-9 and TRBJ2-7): DTGVSQNPRHKITKRGQNVTFRCDPISEHNRLYWYRQTLGQGPEFLTYFQNEAQLEKSRLLSDRFSAERPKGSFSTLEIQRTEQGDSAMYLCASSLTVYEQYFGPGTRLTVT.

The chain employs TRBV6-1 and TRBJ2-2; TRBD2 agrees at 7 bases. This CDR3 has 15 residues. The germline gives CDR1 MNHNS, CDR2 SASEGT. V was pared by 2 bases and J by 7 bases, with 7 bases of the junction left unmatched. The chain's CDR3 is CASSEQAGRDGELFF. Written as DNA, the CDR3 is TGTGCCAGCAGTGAACAAGCGGGGCGAGACGGGGAGCTGTTTTTT.

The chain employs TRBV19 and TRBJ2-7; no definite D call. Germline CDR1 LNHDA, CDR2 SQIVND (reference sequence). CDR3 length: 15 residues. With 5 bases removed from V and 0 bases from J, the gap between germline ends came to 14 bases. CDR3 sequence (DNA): TGTGCCAGTAGTCCAGGCGCCAAGCTCTCCTACGAGCAGTACTTC. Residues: CASSPGAKLSYEQYF.

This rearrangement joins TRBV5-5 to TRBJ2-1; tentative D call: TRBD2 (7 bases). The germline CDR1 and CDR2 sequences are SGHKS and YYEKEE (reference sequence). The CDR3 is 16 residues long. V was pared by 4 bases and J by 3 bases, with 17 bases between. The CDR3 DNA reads TGTGCCAGCAGCACGGTCCGGGGGGCCAACTACAATGAGCAGTTCTTC. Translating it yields CASSTVRGANYNEQFF.

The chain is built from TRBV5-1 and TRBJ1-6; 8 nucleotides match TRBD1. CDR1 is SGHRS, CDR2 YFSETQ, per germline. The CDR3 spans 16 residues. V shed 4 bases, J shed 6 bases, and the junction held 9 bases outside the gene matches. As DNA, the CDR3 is TGCGCCAGCAGCCTTTCGACAGGGGAGGCTAATTCACCCCTCCACTTT. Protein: CASSLSTGEANSPLHF.

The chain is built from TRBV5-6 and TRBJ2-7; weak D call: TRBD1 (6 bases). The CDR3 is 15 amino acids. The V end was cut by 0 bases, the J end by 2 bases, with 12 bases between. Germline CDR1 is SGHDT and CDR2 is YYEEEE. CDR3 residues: CASSLGRGQAYEQYF. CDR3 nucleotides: TGTGCCAGCAGCTTGGGCCGGGGACAAGCCTACGAGCAGTACTTC.

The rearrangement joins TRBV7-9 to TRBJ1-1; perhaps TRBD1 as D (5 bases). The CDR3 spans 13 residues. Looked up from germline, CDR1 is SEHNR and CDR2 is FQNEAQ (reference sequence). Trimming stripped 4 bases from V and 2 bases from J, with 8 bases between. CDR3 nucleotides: TGTGCCAGCAGCTCCCAGGGAAACACTGAAGCTTTCTTT. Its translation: CASSSQGNTEAFF.

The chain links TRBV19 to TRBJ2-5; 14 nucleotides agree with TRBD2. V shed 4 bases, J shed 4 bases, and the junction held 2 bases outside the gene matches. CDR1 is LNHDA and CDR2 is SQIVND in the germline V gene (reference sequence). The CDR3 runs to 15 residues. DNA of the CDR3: TGTGCCAGTAGTAGCGGACTAGCGGGAGGAGAGACCCAGTACTTC. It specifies CASSSGLAGGETQYF.

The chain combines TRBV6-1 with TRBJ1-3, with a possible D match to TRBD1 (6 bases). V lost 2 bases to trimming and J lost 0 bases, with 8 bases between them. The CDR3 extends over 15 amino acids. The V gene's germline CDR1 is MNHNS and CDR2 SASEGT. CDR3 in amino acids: CASSELGGSGNTIYF. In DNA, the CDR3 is TGTGCCAGCAGTGAATTAGGGGGCTCTGGAAACACCATATATTTT.

The CDR3 here is CASGQYSGNTIYF. CDR3 DNA sequence: TGTGCCAGTGGCCAGTATTCTGGAAACACCATATATTTT. The gene calls are TRBV19 and TRBJ1-3; no definite D call. The germline V and J ends were trimmed by 8 bases and 1 base, with 9 bases remaining between them. Germline V gene sequence: CDR1 LNHDA, CDR2 SQIVND (reference sequence). CDR3 size: 13 residues.

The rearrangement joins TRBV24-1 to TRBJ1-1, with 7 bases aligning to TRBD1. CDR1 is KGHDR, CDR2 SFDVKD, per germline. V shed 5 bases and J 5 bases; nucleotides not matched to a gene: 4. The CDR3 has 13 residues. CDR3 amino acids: CATSGAGGTEAFF. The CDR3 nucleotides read TGTGCCACCAGTGGTGCAGGGGGGACTGAAGCTTTCTTT.

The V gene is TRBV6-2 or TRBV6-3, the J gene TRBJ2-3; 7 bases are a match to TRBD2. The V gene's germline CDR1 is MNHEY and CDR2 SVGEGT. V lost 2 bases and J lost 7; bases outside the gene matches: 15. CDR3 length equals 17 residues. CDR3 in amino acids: CASSYDGSGSNVNTQYF. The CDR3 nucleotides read TGTGCCAGCAGTTACGATGGTAGCGGGTCCAACGTGAATACGCAGTATTTT.

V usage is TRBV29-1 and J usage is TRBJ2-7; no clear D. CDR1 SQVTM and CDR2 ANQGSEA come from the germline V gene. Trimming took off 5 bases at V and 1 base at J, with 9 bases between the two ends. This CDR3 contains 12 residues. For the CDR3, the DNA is TGCAGCGTTCAAACATATTCCTACGAGCAGTACTTC. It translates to CSVQTYSYEQYF.

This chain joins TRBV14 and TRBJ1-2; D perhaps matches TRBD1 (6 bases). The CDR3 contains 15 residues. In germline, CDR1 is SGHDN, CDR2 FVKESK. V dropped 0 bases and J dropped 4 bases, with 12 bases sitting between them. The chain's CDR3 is CASSQDNREGYGYTF. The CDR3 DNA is TGTGCCAGCAGCCAAGATAACAGGGAAGGCTATGGCTACACCTTC.